The entry that follows covers one T cell receptor (beta chain) sequence. Its specificity is not known. This CDR3 comprises 16 residues. V was pared by 5 bases and J by 1 base, with 16 bases between. Germline CDR1 reads SGHDN; CDR2 reads FVKESK. The data belong to a study of cytomegalovirus exposure and HLA in healthy donors. Study results and limitations: One variant, a missense change in DCLRE1C, was linked in a later analysis to TCR beta V- and J-gene trimming.

With 60 Vbeta and 13 Jbeta primers, the PCR was carried out. The protocol was immunoSEQ multiplex PCR, while the TCRdb copy is restricted to in-frame clones and leaves out a portion. The sample carries around 150,000 clones, approximately 80% recorded once. The sample taken for sequencing was PBMCs. The TCR was taken from a male donor in good health and CMV-seropositive. The chain uses TRBV14 and TRBJ2-3, with a possible D match to TRBD2 (5 bases). CDR3 loop: CASSGDIFGGTDTQYF. The CDR3 DNA reads as TGTGCCAGCAGCGGCGACATTTTCGGGGGCACAGATACGCAGTATTTT.